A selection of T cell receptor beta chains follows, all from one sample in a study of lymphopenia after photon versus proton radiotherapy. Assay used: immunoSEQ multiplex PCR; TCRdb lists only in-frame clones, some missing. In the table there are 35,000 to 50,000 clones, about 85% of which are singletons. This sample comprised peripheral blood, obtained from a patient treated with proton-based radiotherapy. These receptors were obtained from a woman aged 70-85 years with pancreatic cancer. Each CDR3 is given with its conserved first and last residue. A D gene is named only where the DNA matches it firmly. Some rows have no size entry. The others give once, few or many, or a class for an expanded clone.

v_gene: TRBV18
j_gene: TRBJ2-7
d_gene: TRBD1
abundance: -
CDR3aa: CASSPGTGGGYEQYF
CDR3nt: TGTGCCAGCTCCCCCGGGACAGGGGGCGGTTACGAGCAGTACTTC

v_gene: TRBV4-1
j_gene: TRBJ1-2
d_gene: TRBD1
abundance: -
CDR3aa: CASSQERAGQGIYGYTF
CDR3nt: TGCGCCAGCAGCCAAGAACGCGCCGGACAGGGCATCTATGGCTACACCTTC

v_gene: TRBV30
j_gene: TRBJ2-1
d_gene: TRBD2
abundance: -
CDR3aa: CAWELTSGKGEQFF
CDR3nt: TGTGCCTGGGAACTCACTAGCGGTAAGGGTGAGCAGTTCTTC

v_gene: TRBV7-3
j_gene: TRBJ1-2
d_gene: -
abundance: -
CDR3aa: CASSPDGTFNYGYTF
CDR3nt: TGTGCCAGCAGCCCAGACGGGACATTTAACTATGGCTACACCTTC

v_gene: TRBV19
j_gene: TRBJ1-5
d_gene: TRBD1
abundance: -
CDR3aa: CASSDNPGQGNQPQHF
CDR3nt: TGTGCCAGTAGTGACAACCCGGGACAGGGGAATCAGCCCCAGCATTTT

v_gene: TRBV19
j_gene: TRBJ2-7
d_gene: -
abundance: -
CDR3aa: CASGGGYEQYF
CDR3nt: TGTGCCAGTGGTGGCGGTTACGAGCAGTACTTC

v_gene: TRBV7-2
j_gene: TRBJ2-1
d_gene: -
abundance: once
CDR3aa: CASSLFGSRGPAYNEQFF
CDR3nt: TGTGCCAGCAGCTTATTTGGGAGTAGAGGGCCAGCCTACAATGAGCAGTTCTTC

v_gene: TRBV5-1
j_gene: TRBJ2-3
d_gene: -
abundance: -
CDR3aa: CASSLFEGSTDTQYF
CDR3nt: TGCGCCAGCAGCTTGTTTGAGGGTAGCACAGATACGCAGTATTTT

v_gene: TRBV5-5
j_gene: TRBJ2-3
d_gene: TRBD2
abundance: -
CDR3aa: CASSLRGATGSLGNTDTQYF
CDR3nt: TGTGCCAGCAGCCTGCGGGGGGCAACAGGGAGTTTGGGGAACACAGATACGCAGTATTTT

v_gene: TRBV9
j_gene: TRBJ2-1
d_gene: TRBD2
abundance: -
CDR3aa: CASSQGLAGDPEQFF
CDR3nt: TGTGCCAGCAGCCAGGGACTAGCGGGAGACCCTGAGCAGTTCTTC

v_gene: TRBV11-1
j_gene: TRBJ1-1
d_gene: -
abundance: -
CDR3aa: CASSLDIRQRNTEAFF
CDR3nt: TGTGCCAGCAGCTTAGACATTCGACAGAGGAACACTGAAGCTTTCTTT

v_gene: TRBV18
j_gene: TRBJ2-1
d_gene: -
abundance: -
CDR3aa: CASSPREEYNEQFF
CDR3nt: TGTGCCAGCTCACCTAGGGAGGAATACAATGAGCAGTTCTTC

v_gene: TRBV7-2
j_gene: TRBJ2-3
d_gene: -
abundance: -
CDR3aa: CASSPGLITDTQYF
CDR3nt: TGTGCCAGCAGCCCGGGACTTATCACAGATACGCAGTATTTT

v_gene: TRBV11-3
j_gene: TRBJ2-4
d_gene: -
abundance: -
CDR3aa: CASSLGGDSKNIQYF
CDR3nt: TGTGCCAGCAGCTTAGGTGGTGACAGCAAAAACATTCAGTACTTC

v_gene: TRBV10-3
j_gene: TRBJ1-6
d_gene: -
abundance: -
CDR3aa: CAIRRGENMDSPLHF
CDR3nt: TGTGCCATCAGAAGGGGGGAAAATATGGATTCACCCCTCCACTTT

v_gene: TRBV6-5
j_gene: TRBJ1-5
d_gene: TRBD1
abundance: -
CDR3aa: CASRDGTGGYQPQHF
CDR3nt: TGTGCCAGCCGCGACGGTACAGGGGGGTATCAGCCCCAGCATTTT

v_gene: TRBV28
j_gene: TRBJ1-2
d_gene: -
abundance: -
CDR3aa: CASSTRTYGYTF
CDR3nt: TGTGCCAGCAGTACGCGGACCTATGGCTACACCTTC

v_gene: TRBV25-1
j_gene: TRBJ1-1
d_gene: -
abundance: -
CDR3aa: CASGGRNTEAFF
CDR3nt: TGTGCCAGCGGGGGGCGGAACACTGAAGCTTTCTTT

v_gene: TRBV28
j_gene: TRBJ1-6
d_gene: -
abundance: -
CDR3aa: CASSLRIGVSSPLHF
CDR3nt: TGTGCCAGCAGTTTAAGAATAGGGGTCTCTTCACCCCTCCACTTT

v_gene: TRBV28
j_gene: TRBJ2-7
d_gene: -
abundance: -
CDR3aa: CASRAPGGAKEQYF
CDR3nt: TGTGCCAGCCGAGCCCCTGGGGGCGCGAAGGAGCAGTACTTC

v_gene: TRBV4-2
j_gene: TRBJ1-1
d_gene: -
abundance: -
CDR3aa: CASSQSRRMNTEAFF
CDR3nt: TGTGCCAGCAGCCAGAGCCGGAGGATGAACACTGAAGCTTTCTTT

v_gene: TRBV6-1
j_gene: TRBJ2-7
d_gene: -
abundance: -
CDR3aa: CASIQRGGYEQYF
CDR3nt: TGTGCCAGCATTCAAAGGGGGGGGTACGAGCAGTACTTC

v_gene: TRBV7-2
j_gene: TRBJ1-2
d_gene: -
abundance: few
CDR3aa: CASSPFVEGGYTF
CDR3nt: TGTGCCAGCAGCCCTTTCGTAGAGGGTGGCTACACCTTC

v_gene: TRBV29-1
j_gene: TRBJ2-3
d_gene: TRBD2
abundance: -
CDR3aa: CSVDSDRRREVSDTQYF
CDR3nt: TGCAGCGTTGACTCCGATCGTCGGCGGGAGGTGTCAGATACGCAGTATTTT

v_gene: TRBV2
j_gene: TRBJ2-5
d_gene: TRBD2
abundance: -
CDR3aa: CASGLAEETQYF
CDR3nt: TGTGCCAGCGGCCTAGCGGAAGAGACCCAGTACTTC

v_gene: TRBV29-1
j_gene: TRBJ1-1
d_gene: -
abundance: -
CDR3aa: CSADRGRTEAFF
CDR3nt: TGCAGCGCAGACCGGGGCCGCACTGAAGCTTTCTTT

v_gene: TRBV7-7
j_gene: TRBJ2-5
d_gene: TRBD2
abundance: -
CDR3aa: CASSRTSGLQETQYF
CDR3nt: TGTGCTAGCAGCCGGACTAGCGGGTTGCAAGAGACCCAGTACTTC

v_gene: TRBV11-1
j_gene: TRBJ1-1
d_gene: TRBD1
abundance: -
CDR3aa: CASTRDRDTEAFF
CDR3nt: TGTGCCAGCACTAGAGACAGGGACACTGAAGCTTTCTTT

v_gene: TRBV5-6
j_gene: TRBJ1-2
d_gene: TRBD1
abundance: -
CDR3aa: CASSLVGQGPSNYGYTF
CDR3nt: TGTGCCAGCAGCTTGGTGGGACAGGGGCCTTCTAACTATGGCTACACCTTC

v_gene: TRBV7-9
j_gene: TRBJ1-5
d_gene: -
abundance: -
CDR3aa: CASSWSGNNQPQHF
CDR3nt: TGTGCCAGCAGCTGGTCCGGAAACAATCAGCCCCAGCATTTT

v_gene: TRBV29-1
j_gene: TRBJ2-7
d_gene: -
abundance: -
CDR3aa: CSVENRESSYEQYF
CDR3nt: TGCAGCGTTGAGAACAGGGAAAGCTCCTACGAGCAGTACTTC

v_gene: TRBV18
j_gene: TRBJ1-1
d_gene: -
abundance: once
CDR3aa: CASSLQELTEAFF
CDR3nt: TGTGCCAGCTCACTACAGGAACTCACTGAAGCTTTCTTT

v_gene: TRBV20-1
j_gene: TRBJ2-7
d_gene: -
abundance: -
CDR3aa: CSGLGDYEQYF
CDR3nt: TGCAGTGGGCTAGGGGACTACGAGCAGTACTTC

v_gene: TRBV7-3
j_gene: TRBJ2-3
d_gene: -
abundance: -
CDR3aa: CASSFGGADTDTQYF
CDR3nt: TGTGCCAGCAGCTTTGGCGGGGCGGACACAGATACGCAGTATTTT

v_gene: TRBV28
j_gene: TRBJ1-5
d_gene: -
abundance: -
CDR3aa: CASSLLGNQPQHF
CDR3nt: TGTGCCAGCAGTTTATTGGGTAATCAGCCCCAGCATTTT

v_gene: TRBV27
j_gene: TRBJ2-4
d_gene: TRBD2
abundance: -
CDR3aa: CASTSGRSTRNIQYF
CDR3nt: TGTGCCAGCACCTCCGGGAGGAGTACAAGGAACATTCAGTACTTC

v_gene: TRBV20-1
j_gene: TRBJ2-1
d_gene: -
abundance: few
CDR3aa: CSAPNGRTTFF
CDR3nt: TGCAGTGCTCCAAACGGGCGAACGACGTTCTTC

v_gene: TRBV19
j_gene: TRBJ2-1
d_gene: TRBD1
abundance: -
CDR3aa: CASSRDRGYEQFF
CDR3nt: TGTGCCAGTAGTCGAGACAGGGGGTATGAGCAGTTCTTC

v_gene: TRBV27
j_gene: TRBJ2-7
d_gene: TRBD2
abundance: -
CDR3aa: CASSFLGLGSYEQYF
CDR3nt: TGTGCCAGCAGTTTCCTAGGACTAGGGTCCTACGAGCAGTACTTC

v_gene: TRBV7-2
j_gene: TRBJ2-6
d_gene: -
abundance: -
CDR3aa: CASSSIWANVLTF
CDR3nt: TGTGCCAGCAGCTCTATCTGGGCCAACGTCCTGACTTTC

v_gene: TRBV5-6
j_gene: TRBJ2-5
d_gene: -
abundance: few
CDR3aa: CASQSQNSGGQETQYF
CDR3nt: TGTGCCAGCCAATCGCAAAACTCGGGCGGACAAGAGACCCAGTACTTC

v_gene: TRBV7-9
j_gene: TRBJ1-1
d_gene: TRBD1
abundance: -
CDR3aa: CASSLAYRGRDTEAFF
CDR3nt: TGTGCCAGCAGCTTAGCGTACAGGGGACGGGACACTGAAGCTTTCTTT

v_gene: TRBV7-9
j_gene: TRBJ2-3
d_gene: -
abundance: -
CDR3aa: CASSLRSPLGGKAADTQYF
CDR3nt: TGTGCCAGCAGCTTACGGAGCCCGCTAGGCGGGAAGGCGGCAGATACGCAGTATTTT

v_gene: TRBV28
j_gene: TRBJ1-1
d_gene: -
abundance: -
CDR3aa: CASSFLGTSGTEAFF
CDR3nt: TGTGCCAGCAGTTTTCTGGGGACATCCGGGACTGAAGCTTTCTTT